The source of this TCR beta chain is a study of T-cell memory formation after mild COVID-19. This clonotype was picked up a small number of times. V lost 0 bases and J 8 bases, leaving 14 bases between the germline ends. The germline CDR1 and CDR2 sequences are LGHNA and YSLEER. The CDR3 sequence is 15 residues long. Using its own MiXCR run on the 5' RACE reads, TCRdb lists one record per CDR3 protein. The sample contains just over 200,000 distinct CDR3 sequences, around 9.5% of which appear only once. The TCR sequence derives from a man aged 18 to 29 who had mild COVID-19 (a few samples of this study predate the infection). Cell type and time point are not known. The sequenced material came from PBMCs or a T cell subset sorted from them (not recorded which). The rearrangement uses TRBV4-3 and TRBJ2-1; D tentatively fits TRBD1 or TRBD2 (6 bases each). The CDR3 bases are TGCGCCAGCAGCCAAGAGGGGGGCCGGTGGGATGAGCAGTTCTTC. Translation gives CASSQEGGRWDEQFF.